This T cell receptor beta chain was sequenced in a study of blood T cell repertoires in COVID-19. Across the whole study: COVID-19 samples from acute and convalescent phases originated in the United States, Italy and Spain. T cells, B-cell-depleted T cells, or PBMCs provided the cDNA or gDNA that served as material.

Authors' methods: Reference gene primer amplification yielded estimated nucleated cell counts. TCRdb keeps only in-frame clones here, not all; method: immunoSEQ multiplex PCR. Clone size and the V and J calls come from that table; the DNA yielded D and trimming. Counted here are around 260,000 clones, roughly 84% occurring once; the ten biggest clones make up less than 20%. While infection was still active, Seattle patients were enrolled and then followed longitudinally. Germline loops: CDR1 SGHTA, CDR2 FQGNSA. The CDR3 extends over 15 amino acids. The ends were cut back, 5 bases at V and 0 bases at J, with 13 bases in the middle.

Sequencing used peripheral blood. The source of this sequence is a person aged 65-85 years with COVID-19, enrolled during active disease. The chain recombines TRBV7-2 with TRBJ2-5, with D unclear. CDR3 region: CASSTITQYQETQYF. The CDR3 DNA reads as TGTGCCAGCAGCACCATAACACAGTACCAAGAGACCCAGTACTTC.